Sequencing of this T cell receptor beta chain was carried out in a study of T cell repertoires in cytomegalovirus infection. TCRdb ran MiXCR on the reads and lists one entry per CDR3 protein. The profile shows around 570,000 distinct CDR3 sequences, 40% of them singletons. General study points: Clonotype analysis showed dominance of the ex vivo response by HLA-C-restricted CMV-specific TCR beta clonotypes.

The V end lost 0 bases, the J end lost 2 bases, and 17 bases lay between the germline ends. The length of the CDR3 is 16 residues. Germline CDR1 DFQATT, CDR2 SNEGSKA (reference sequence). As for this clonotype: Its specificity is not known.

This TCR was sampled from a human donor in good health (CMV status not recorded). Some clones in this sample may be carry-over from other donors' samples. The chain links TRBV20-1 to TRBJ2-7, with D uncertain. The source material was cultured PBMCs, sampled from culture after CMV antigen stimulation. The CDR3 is CSARDLHPGKTYEQYF. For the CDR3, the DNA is TGCAGTGCTAGAGATCTCCACCCAGGAAAGACCTACGAGCAGTACTTC.